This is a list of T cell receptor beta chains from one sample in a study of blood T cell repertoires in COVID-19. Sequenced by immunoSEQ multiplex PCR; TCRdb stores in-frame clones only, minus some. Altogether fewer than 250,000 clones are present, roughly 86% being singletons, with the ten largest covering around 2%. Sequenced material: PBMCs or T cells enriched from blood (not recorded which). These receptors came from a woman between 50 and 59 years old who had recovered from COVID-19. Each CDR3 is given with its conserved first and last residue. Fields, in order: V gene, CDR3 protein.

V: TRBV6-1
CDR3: CASSARPLRGDQPQHF

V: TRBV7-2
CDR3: CASSPMTSAANEKLFF

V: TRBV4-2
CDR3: CASSQDPGHRNQPQHF

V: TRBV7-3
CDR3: CASSLRPSSGVHEQYF

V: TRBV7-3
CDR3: CASSPLGGPNTEAFF

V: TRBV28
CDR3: CASSEGHSNQPQHF

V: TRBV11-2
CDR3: CASSSPTGKNTQYF

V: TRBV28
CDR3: CASSLLPDSSNQPQHF

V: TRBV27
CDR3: CASSLFLAGGPNEQFF

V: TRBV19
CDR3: CASKEQGSVETQYF

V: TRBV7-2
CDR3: CASSLNLHGTSGSNEQFF

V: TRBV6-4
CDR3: CASSGDREGINQPQHF

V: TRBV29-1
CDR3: CSVSKGQFGYTF

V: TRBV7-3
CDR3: CASSNGGGYGYTF

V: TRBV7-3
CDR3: CASSLRLAPGGELFF

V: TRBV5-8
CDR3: CASSGGQGYQPQHF

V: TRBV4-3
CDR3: CASSPTLGPRDEQYF

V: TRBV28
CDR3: CASRGTGRNGELFF

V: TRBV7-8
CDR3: CASRSTVNYGYTF

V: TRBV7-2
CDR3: CASSRTFTDTQYF

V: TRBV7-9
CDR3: CASSLGTGLSYNEQFF

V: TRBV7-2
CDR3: CASSFQGNNGNTIYF

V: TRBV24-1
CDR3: CATSDRDSLTDTQYF

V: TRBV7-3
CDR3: CASSLNGEGPQHF

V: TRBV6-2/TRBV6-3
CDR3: CASSYRMDKPSGRSSYEQYF

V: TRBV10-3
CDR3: CAISDGRKNTEAFF

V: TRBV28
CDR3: CASSFIGQDQPQHF

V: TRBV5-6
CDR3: CASSQTLETQYF

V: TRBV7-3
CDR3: CASSLRKAEYNEQFF

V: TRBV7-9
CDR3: CASSLEPVRGTEAFF

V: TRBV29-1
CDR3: CSVEFPGGGSETQYF

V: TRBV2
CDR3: CASKVTGDGYTF

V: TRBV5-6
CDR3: CASSLVSGNLPGELFF

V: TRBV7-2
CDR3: CASSYGTHEDYGYTF

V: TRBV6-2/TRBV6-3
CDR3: CASSYSIQGSFHEQYF

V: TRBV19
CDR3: CASSIGEGVDYGYTF

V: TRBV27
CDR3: CASSLEGARAEAFF

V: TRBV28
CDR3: CASSGTDYGYTF

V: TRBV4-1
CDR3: CASSHNAGSPEAFF

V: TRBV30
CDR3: CAWSLTGLSGYTF

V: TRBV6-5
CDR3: CASSNPGAPPYEQYF

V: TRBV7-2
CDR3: CASSFLTGEREQFF

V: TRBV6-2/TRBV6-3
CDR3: CASSYGARQGSAKNIQYF

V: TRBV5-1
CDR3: CASSLLGQGVNEQYF

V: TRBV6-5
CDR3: CASNGKLTGNTEAFF

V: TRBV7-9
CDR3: CASNLQGADEKLFF

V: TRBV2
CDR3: CASSRFLSGPGYEQYF

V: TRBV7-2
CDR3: CASSLVSPGAGYTF

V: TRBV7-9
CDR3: CAGRPDRGPGELFF

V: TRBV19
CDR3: CASSPNYRGRRTEAFF

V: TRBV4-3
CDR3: CASSLGQGGYEQFF

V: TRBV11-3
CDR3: CASSLRESLPQETQYF

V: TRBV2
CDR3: CASALSGNTIYF

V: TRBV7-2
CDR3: CASSLSTGQGYEQYF